The rows below give T cell receptor beta chains drawn from one sample of a study of blood T cell repertoires in COVID-19. The data were produced by immunoSEQ multiplex PCR, yet TCRdb's version contains in-frame clones alone and is incomplete. The table lists tens of thousands of clones, approximately 87% of them singletons. The sequenced sample consisted of peripheral blood. The receptors originated from a human donor in a cohort sampled during active COVID-19. CDR3s include the opening cysteine and the closing phenylalanine or tryptophan. The D gene is left open where the match is weak. Only part of the rows carry a size: once, few, many, or a class if the clone is expanded.

d_gene,v_gene,abundance,j_gene,CDR3nt,CDR3aa
TRBD2,TRBV28,once,TRBJ2-3,TGTGCCAGCAGTATAACTAGCGGGGGCCGAAATACGCAGTATTTT,CASSITSGGRNTQYF
NA,TRBV30,NA,TRBJ2-7,TGTGCCTTGGCCAAAACCGGGACACGGGCAGGCGAGCAGTACTTC,CALAKTGTRAGEQYF
NA,TRBV19,NA,TRBJ2-7,TGTGCCAGTAGTATTGGCAGATCCTACGAGCAGTACTTC,CASSIGRSYEQYF
NA,TRBV6-5,once,TRBJ2-7,TGTGCCAGCAGTTCCCTATACGAGCAGTACTTC,CASSSLYEQYF
TRBD1,TRBV9,once,TRBJ1-4,TGTGCCAGCAATACCCTGGGACAGGGTTATGAAAAACTGTTTTTT,CASNTLGQGYEKLFF
TRBD1,TRBV6-4,NA,TRBJ1-2,TGTGCCAGCAGTGACGGCAGGGGGAACTATGGCTACACCTTC,CASSDGRGNYGYTF
NA,TRBV7-2,NA,TRBJ2-7,TGTGCCAGCAGGGCACAGGGCTACGAGCAGTACTTC,CASRAQGYEQYF
NA,TRBV19,NA,TRBJ1-2,TGTGCCAGTATCGCAGGGAACTATGGCTACACCTTC,CASIAGNYGYTF
TRBD2,TRBV4-1,NA,TRBJ2-3,TGCGCCAGCAGTCCGGGACTAGCGGCCTCTAGCACAGATACGCAGTATTTT,CASSPGLAASSTDTQYF
NA,TRBV20-1,NA,TRBJ1-1,TGCAGTGCTAGTACAGAATTGAACACTGAAGCTTTCTTT,CSASTELNTEAFF
TRBD2,TRBV3-1/TRBV3-2,NA,TRBJ2-1,TGTGCCAGCGGAGCAGCGGGGTCGAATGAGCAGTTCTTC,CASGAAGSNEQFF
NA,TRBV9,NA,TRBJ1-4,TGTGCCAGCAGCGCCCGGACCCCGGGAGGGGAAAAACTGTTTTTT,CASSARTPGGEKLFF
TRBD2,TRBV7-2,NA,TRBJ2-5,TGTGCCAGCAGCTCCCAGACTAGCGGGGGGGCCGAGACCCAGTACTTC,CASSSQTSGGAETQYF
NA,TRBV28,NA,TRBJ1-2,TGTGCCAGCAGGGAGGGTCGGGAATATGGCTACACCTTC,CASREGREYGYTF
TRBD2,TRBV6-2/TRBV6-3,NA,TRBJ2-7,TGTGCCAGCAGTGCCTTATCGGGGGGGAGCGAGCAGTACTTC,CASSALSGGSEQYF
TRBD1,TRBV7-3,NA,TRBJ1-3,TGTGCCAGCAGCCTCGACAGGGACTCTGGAAACACCATATATTTT,CASSLDRDSGNTIYF
TRBD1,TRBV19,NA,TRBJ1-5,TGTGCCAGTAGTTGGGGACAGGGAGGTCAGCCCCAGCATTTT,CASSWGQGGQPQHF
TRBD2,TRBV11-2,NA,TRBJ2-7,TGTGCCAGCAGCCCTGGACTAGCGGTCCTTCGAGAGCAGTACTTC,CASSPGLAVLREQYF
TRBD2,TRBV7-9,NA,TRBJ2-1,TGTGCCAGCAGCTTAGCCAGGGAGGGCTACAATGAGCAGTTCTTC,CASSLAREGYNEQFF
NA,TRBV23-1,NA,TRBJ1-5,TGCGCCAGCAGTCAGGGCAAGGATAATCAGCCCCAGCATTTT,CASSQGKDNQPQHF
NA,TRBV28,NA,TRBJ1-4,TGTGCCAGCAGTCCCTCACGGGTTAGGGAAAAACTGTTTTTT,CASSPSRVREKLFF
NA,TRBV24-1,NA,TRBJ1-1,TGTGCCACCTCTGGCAGGAACACTGAAGCTTTCTTT,CATSGRNTEAFF
NA,TRBV9,few,TRBJ1-1,TGTGCCAGCGGGGAGGGCATGAACACTGAAGCTTTCTTT,CASGEGMNTEAFF
NA,TRBV7-3,NA,TRBJ2-1,TGTGCCAGCAGCTTGGGCGGGTCCTACAATGAGCAGTTCTTC,CASSLGGSYNEQFF
NA,TRBV6-5,NA,TRBJ1-4,TGTGCCAGCAGCAGGGAGGGTGAAAAACTGTTTTTT,CASSREGEKLFF
TRBD1,TRBV7-6,few,TRBJ1-1,TGTGCCAGCAGCCCGGGTCGACAGGGGAACACTGAAGCTTTCTTT,CASSPGRQGNTEAFF
NA,TRBV7-2,NA,TRBJ2-6,TGTGCCAGCAGCTCCGGAGTCTCTGGGGCCAACGTCCTGACTTTC,CASSSGVSGANVLTF
TRBD1,TRBV9,NA,TRBJ1-2,TGTGCCAGCAGCGTACAGGGACAGGGAGACTATGGCTACACCTTC,CASSVQGQGDYGYTF
TRBD1,TRBV27,NA,TRBJ2-7,TGTGCCAGCAGGCGAGACAGGGGGCCCACCGAGCAGTACTTC,CASRRDRGPTEQYF
NA,TRBV6-2/TRBV6-3,NA,TRBJ1-5,TGTGCCAGCCGCCAGGGAGGGAGCAATCAGCCCCAGCATTTT,CASRQGGSNQPQHF
TRBD2,TRBV6-2/TRBV6-3,NA,TRBJ2-3,TGTGCCAGCAGTCCGACTAGCGGGGGGGCAGATACGCAGTATTTT,CASSPTSGGADTQYF
NA,TRBV10-1,NA,TRBJ1-3,TGCGCCAGCAGTGACCCGAGCTCTGGAAACACCATATATTTT,CASSDPSSGNTIYF
NA,TRBV2,few,TRBJ2-2,TGTGCCAGCAGATTAGCGGAAGGCGGGGAGCTGTTTTTT,CASRLAEGGELFF
NA,TRBV19,NA,TRBJ1-1,TGTGCCAGTAGTGGTTCGGCGGTGAACACTGAAGCTTTCTTT,CASSGSAVNTEAFF
TRBD1,TRBV28,NA,TRBJ1-2,TGTGCCAGCAGTTCGTGGACAGGGGAATATGGCTACACCTTC,CASSSWTGEYGYTF
NA,TRBV6-2/TRBV6-3,NA,TRBJ1-1,TGTGCCAGCAGTTACGAACATTCCACTGAAGCTTTCTTT,CASSYEHSTEAFF
TRBD1,TRBV6-6,NA,TRBJ2-7,TGTGCCAGCAGTCCTTTCGCCAGGGGGAAACCCTACGAGCAGTACTTC,CASSPFARGKPYEQYF
TRBD1,TRBV19,NA,TRBJ1-5,TGTGCCACTGACAGGGGGCTAGGACAGCCCCAGCATTTT,CATDRGLGQPQHF
NA,TRBV15,NA,TRBJ1-1,TGTGCCACCCGAGGGGGTGGCTTGAACACTGAAGCTTTCTTT,CATRGGGLNTEAFF
NA,TRBV19,NA,TRBJ1-5,TGTGCCACTAGTGGCAGTAATCTCAATCAGCCCCAGCATTTT,CATSGSNLNQPQHF
NA,TRBV12-3/TRBV12-4,NA,TRBJ1-1,TGTGCCAGCAGTTCCAGGGGTGGCACTGAAGCTTTCTTT,CASSSRGGTEAFF
TRBD2,TRBV6-4,NA,TRBJ2-3,TGTGCCAGCAGTCCGGGGGGGGTTAGCACAGATACGCAGTATTTT,CASSPGGVSTDTQYF
TRBD2,TRBV7-9,NA,TRBJ2-7,TGTGCCAGCAGCCCCTTTAGCGGGACCACCTACGAGCAGTACTTC,CASSPFSGTTYEQYF
TRBD2,TRBV5-1,NA,TRBJ2-7,TGCGCCAGCACCCTTGGCTGGGGGGGGACCCGCGGTAGCAAACTCGAGCAGTACTTC,CASTLGWGGTRGSKLEQYF
TRBD1,TRBV5-1,NA,TRBJ1-1,TGCGCCAGCAGCTTAAGTATCTTTGGGACAGCTGAAGCTTTCTTT,CASSLSIFGTAEAFF
NA,TRBV28,once,TRBJ2-7,TGTGCCAGCCTTGACAGAGGCGAGCAGTACTTC,CASLDRGEQYF
TRBD1,TRBV5-4,few,TRBJ1-2,TGTGCCAGCAGCATGGGGACAGCCAGCCCCTATGGCTACACCTTC,CASSMGTASPYGYTF
NA,TRBV12-3/TRBV12-4,once,TRBJ1-1,TGTGCCAGCAACTCCCGACAGGCTGGTGAAGCTTTCTTT,CASNSRQAGEAFF
NA,TRBV5-5,NA,TRBJ1-6,TGTGCCAGCAGCTCCACAGCGGCAGTAGGATTTAGCTCCTATAATTCACCCCTCCACTTT,CASSSTAAVGFSSYNSPLHF
NA,TRBV9,once,TRBJ1-3,TGTGCCAGCAGCGTAGGAGGTTACTCTGGAAACACCATATATTTT,CASSVGGYSGNTIYF
NA,TRBV14,NA,TRBJ1-2,TGTGCCAGCAGCCAGATGACAGGAACGATTTATGGCTACACCTTC,CASSQMTGTIYGYTF